A selection of T cell receptor beta chains follows, all from one sample in a study of T cell repertoires in cytomegalovirus infection. TCRdb reprocessed the reads with MiXCR, giving one entry per CDR3 protein. The sample includes more than 400,000 distinct CDR3 sequences, 26% of them seen just once. Sequenced: PBMCs. These receptors all stem from a human donor in good health (CMV status not recorded). Some clones in this sample may be carry-over from other donors' samples. Both conserved end residues are part of each CDR3.

j_call: TRBJ2-1
v_call: TRBV12-3/TRBV12-4
cdr3_aa: CASSFSGRDRGNEQFF

j_call: TRBJ2-3
v_call: TRBV24-1
cdr3_aa: CATSDHGLAGDTQYF

j_call: TRBJ2-1
v_call: TRBV9
cdr3_aa: CASSVGGVGNEQFF

j_call: TRBJ2-1
v_call: TRBV11-3
cdr3_aa: CASSLDGDGSYNEQFF

j_call: TRBJ2-1
v_call: TRBV20-1
cdr3_aa: CSARAEGRSYNEQFF

j_call: TRBJ2-2
v_call: TRBV7-8
cdr3_aa: CASPPPGLVNTGELFF

j_call: TRBJ1-2
v_call: TRBV7-2
cdr3_aa: CASSFIRSHNYGYTF

j_call: TRBJ2-1
v_call: TRBV7-4
cdr3_aa: CASSLLVAGYNEQFF

j_call: TRBJ2-3
v_call: TRBV10-3
cdr3_aa: CAIRGGELQGSSDTQYF

j_call: TRBJ1-1
v_call: TRBV6-6
cdr3_aa: CASSYRANTAAFF

j_call: TRBJ2-1
v_call: TRBV7-2
cdr3_aa: CASSNTDSYNEQFF

j_call: TRBJ1-2
v_call: TRBV7-2
cdr3_aa: CASSFGREEGGGYTF

j_call: TRBJ1-1
v_call: TRBV15
cdr3_aa: CATPLGNTEAFF

j_call: TRBJ1-1
v_call: TRBV7-2
cdr3_aa: CASSPYKGTEAFF

j_call: TRBJ2-5
v_call: TRBV7-2
cdr3_aa: CASTEGGRGYQETQYF

j_call: TRBJ2-1
v_call: TRBV6-5
cdr3_aa: CASSYSPGPGSYNEQFF

j_call: TRBJ1-1
v_call: TRBV6-1
cdr3_aa: CASTRPGITEAFF

j_call: TRBJ2-3
v_call: TRBV11-2
cdr3_aa: CASSLGTSGRYADTQYF

j_call: TRBJ1-2
v_call: TRBV6-6
cdr3_aa: CASSQTGGTYGYTF

j_call: TRBJ1-5
v_call: TRBV7-6
cdr3_aa: CASSLEGGNSNQPQHF

j_call: TRBJ2-3
v_call: TRBV12-3/TRBV12-4
cdr3_aa: CASGQDPSTDTQYF

j_call: TRBJ1-6
v_call: TRBV2
cdr3_aa: CASRAEANSPLHF

j_call: TRBJ2-4
v_call: TRBV6-2/TRBV6-3
cdr3_aa: CATLDLNIQYF

j_call: TRBJ1-5
v_call: TRBV6-2/TRBV6-3
cdr3_aa: CASKKGSQPQHF

j_call: TRBJ2-3
v_call: TRBV7-2
cdr3_aa: CASTRTSGSTDTQYF

j_call: TRBJ1-6
v_call: TRBV20-1
cdr3_aa: CSARDKGRGQFNSPLHF

j_call: TRBJ2-4
v_call: TRBV7-9
cdr3_aa: CASSPAAGKNIQYF

j_call: TRBJ2-2
v_call: TRBV7-2
cdr3_aa: CASSRDRGPGELFF

j_call: TRBJ1-1
v_call: TRBV6-5
cdr3_aa: CASSYRIQSTEAFF

j_call: TRBJ2-1
v_call: TRBV5-4
cdr3_aa: CASSLAASHHRDRVNNEQFF

j_call: TRBJ2-1
v_call: TRBV20-1
cdr3_aa: CSGGLAGGREQFF

j_call: TRBJ2-5
v_call: TRBV7-2
cdr3_aa: CASSLPRTRVQETQYF

j_call: TRBJ1-1
v_call: TRBV28
cdr3_aa: CASTPPGQGNTEAFF

j_call: TRBJ2-1
v_call: TRBV25-1
cdr3_aa: CASSWGLADRQFF

j_call: TRBJ2-4
v_call: TRBV12-3/TRBV12-4
cdr3_aa: CASSLGGGGTSDIQYF

j_call: TRBJ1-1
v_call: TRBV20-1
cdr3_aa: CSARDRGPQGAFF

j_call: TRBJ2-2
v_call: TRBV2
cdr3_aa: CASSESLAGELFF

j_call: TRBJ2-1
v_call: TRBV6-4
cdr3_aa: CASSDDTRPYNEQFF

j_call: TRBJ2-5
v_call: TRBV7-2
cdr3_aa: CASSSVTEPWETQYF

j_call: TRBJ2-1
v_call: TRBV29-1
cdr3_aa: CSGEQLNEQFF

j_call: TRBJ2-1
v_call: TRBV28
cdr3_aa: CASSGAAARSSDEQFF

j_call: TRBJ2-1
v_call: TRBV2
cdr3_aa: CATHLDMGQDNEQFF

j_call: TRBJ2-1
v_call: TRBV2
cdr3_aa: CASMGSTAEQFF

j_call: TRBJ2-3
v_call: TRBV25-1
cdr3_aa: CASSEVAATDTQYF

j_call: TRBJ1-1
v_call: TRBV7-9
cdr3_aa: CASSLFGDNTEAFF

j_call: TRBJ2-3
v_call: TRBV4-1
cdr3_aa: CASSNIRTSGITDTQYF

j_call: TRBJ2-2
v_call: TRBV15
cdr3_aa: CATSKGIDAGELFF

j_call: TRBJ2-1
v_call: TRBV7-2
cdr3_aa: CASRPSGQNPEQFF

j_call: TRBJ2-6
v_call: TRBV7-3
cdr3_aa: CASSLNPTGANVLTF

j_call: TRBJ2-1
v_call: TRBV6-6
cdr3_aa: CASSSTGLNEQFF

j_call: TRBJ2-7
v_call: TRBV12-3/TRBV12-4
cdr3_aa: CASSRLAGQSEQYF

j_call: TRBJ1-4
v_call: TRBV7-2
cdr3_aa: CASSLRAEKLFF

j_call: TRBJ2-3
v_call: TRBV7-2
cdr3_aa: CASSFRLAGGADTQYF

j_call: TRBJ2-4
v_call: TRBV30
cdr3_aa: CAWRLAGGKNIQYF

j_call: TRBJ2-7
v_call: TRBV25-1
cdr3_aa: CASSDPGLAGSKQYF

j_call: TRBJ1-4
v_call: TRBV28
cdr3_aa: CASSSDGGKNEKLFF

j_call: TRBJ1-4
v_call: TRBV19
cdr3_aa: CASSIGVGALDEKLFF

j_call: TRBJ2-3
v_call: TRBV15
cdr3_aa: CATSRAHKEREGWEDTQYF

j_call: TRBJ1-5
v_call: TRBV7-2
cdr3_aa: CASSLRVGLETDHNQPQHF

j_call: TRBJ2-1
v_call: TRBV24-1
cdr3_aa: CATSDFAGGRYNEQFF